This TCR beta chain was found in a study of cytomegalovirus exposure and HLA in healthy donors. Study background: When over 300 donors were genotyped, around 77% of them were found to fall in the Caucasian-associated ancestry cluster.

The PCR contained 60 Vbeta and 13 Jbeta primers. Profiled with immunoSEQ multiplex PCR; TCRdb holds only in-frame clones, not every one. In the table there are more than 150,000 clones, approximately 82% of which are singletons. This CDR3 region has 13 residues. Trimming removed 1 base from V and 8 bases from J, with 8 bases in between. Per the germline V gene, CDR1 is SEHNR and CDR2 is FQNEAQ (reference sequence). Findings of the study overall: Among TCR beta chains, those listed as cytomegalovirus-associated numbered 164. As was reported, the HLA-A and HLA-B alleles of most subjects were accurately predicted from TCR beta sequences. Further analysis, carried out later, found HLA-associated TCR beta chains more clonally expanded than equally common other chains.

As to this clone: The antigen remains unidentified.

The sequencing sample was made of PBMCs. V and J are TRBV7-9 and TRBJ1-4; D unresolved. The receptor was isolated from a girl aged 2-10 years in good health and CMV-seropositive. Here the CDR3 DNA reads TGTGCCAGCAGCTTAGTCCGAGGGGAAAAACTGTTTTTT. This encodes CASSLVRGEKLFF.